One sample yielded the 25 T cell receptor beta chains listed below, sequenced in a study of blood T cell repertoires in COVID-19. The table came from immunoSEQ multiplex PCR; TCRdb's copy has only in-frame clones and leaves some out. The table records 200,000 to 250,000 clones, over 60% of them present only once. The sequencing sample was made of peripheral blood. The receptors derive from a woman in her 70s with acute or convalescent COVID-19.

The V gene is TRBV5-8, the J gene TRBJ2-2; 10 bases agree with TRBD1. Germline CDR1 SGHTS, CDR2 YDEGEE. This CDR3 is built from 13 residues. The junction had 3 bases not matched to a gene; V was cut back by 9 bases and J by 4 bases. The CDR3 DNA reads TGTGCCACTGGACAGGGGGGCACCGGGGAGCTGTTTTTT. Its protein product is CATGQGGTGELFF.

The genes are TRBV7-2 and TRBJ1-5, with TRBD1 as a possible D gene (5 bases). The ends were cut back, 1 base at V and 4 bases at J, with 11 bases in the middle. Germline V gene lookup returns CDR1 SGHTA and CDR2 FQGNSA. This CDR3 spans 15 amino acids. Written as DNA, the CDR3 is TGTGCCAGCAGCTTAGAGGCCCAGGGAAATCAGCCCCAGCATTTT. Encoded protein: CASSLEAQGNQPQHF. Full variable domain (remainder filled in from reference TRBV7-2 and TRBJ1-5): GAGVSQSPSNKVTEKGKDVELRCDPISGHTALYWYRQSLGQGLEFLIYFQGNSAPDKSGLPSDRFSAERTGGSVSTLTIQRTQQEDSAVYLCASSLEAQGNQPQHFGDGTRLSIL.

The chain is built from TRBV11-3 and TRBJ2-5; tentatively, D is TRBD1 (5 bases). Germline CDR1 and CDR2: SGHNT and YENEEA. The V and J ends lost 3 bases and 6 bases respectively, with 8 bases between them. This CDR3 has 12 residues. This CDR3 reads CASSFDSQTQYF. CDR3 in DNA: TGTGCCAGCAGCTTCGACAGCCAGACCCAGTACTTC.

V gene TRBV14 combines with J gene TRBJ1-2; 7 nucleotides agree with TRBD1. Per germline, CDR1 SGHDN and CDR2 FVKESK. V was clipped by 5 bases and J by 6 bases; unmatched bases: 9. CDR3 size: 14 residues. The CDR3 loop is CASSESFQGDGYTF. The CDR3 nucleotides read TGTGCCAGCAGCGAATCATTCCAGGGGGATGGCTACACCTTC.

The CDR3 coding sequence is TGCGCCAGCAGCCAAGATCAGGGTGCGACAGGGGGCTACAATGAGCAGTTCTTC. Its protein is CASSQDQGATGGYNEQFF. The genes are TRBV4-1 and TRBJ2-1; 9 bases map to TRBD1. V gave up 0 bases and J gave up 3 bases; unmatched junction bases: 9. The CDR3 spans 18 residues. Germline V lookup: CDR1 MGHRA, CDR2 YSYEKL.

V gene TRBV14 combines with J gene TRBJ1-1, with a possible D match to TRBD1 (5 bases). This CDR3 has 15 amino acids. Trimming pared 3 bases from V and 3 bases from J, leaving 14 bases between. Germline V gene lookup returns CDR1 SGHDN and CDR2 FVKESK. In DNA, the CDR3 is TGTGCCAGCAGCCAGGGGCGGTGGGGGGACACTGAAGCTTTCTTT. This gives the protein CASSQGRWGDTEAFF.

The chain combines TRBV4-3 with TRBJ2-3; 11 nucleotides match TRBD2. Germline V gene data show CDR1 as LGHNA and CDR2 as YSLEER. The J segment lost 1 base and the V segment lost 1 base, leaving 10 bases of the junction unmatched. CDR3 size: 19 residues. The CDR3 bases are TGCGCCAGCAGCCAAGCGGTAGCGGGGGGGCGGTTGCGCACAGATACGCAGTATTTT. Protein sequence: CASSQAVAGGRLRTDTQYF.

Note on this clone: The sample contains more than one DNA sequence encoding this CDR3. The chain recombines TRBV3-1 (or the pseudogene TRBV3-2) with TRBJ1-6, with D unresolved. The V end lost 1 base, the J end lost 7 bases, and 11 bases lay between the germline ends. There are 15 residues in the CDR3. Germline V gene lookup returns CDR1 LGHDT and CDR2 YNNKEL (reference sequence). DNA of the CDR3: TGTGCCAGCAGCCAAGGGGGAGGTGCCAATTCACCCCTCCACTTT. Its protein is CASSQGGGANSPLHF.

The chain couples TRBV4-3 to TRBJ2-6, with TRBD1 matching over 7 bases. Germline trimming cut 0 bases from V and 2 bases from J; bases unmatched to any gene: 4. CDR3 length: 17 residues. Looked up from germline, CDR1 is LGHNA and CDR2 is YSLEER. Here the CDR3 DNA reads TGCGCCAGCAGCCAAGAGAGGGGGCAGGCTGGGGCCAACGTCCTGACTTTC. This codes for CASSQERGQAGANVLTF.

The V and J genes are TRBV21-1 and TRBJ1-1. TRBV21-1 is assigned pseudogene status. CDR3 length: 17 amino acids. The CDR3 region has the DNA TGTGCCAGCAGCAAAGCGCGGCCGGGAAACATGAACACTGAAGCTTTCTTT. It is translated as CASSKARPGNMNTEAFF.

This chain links TRBV2 with TRBJ2-4; tentatively, D is TRBD1 (6 bases). The CDR3 has 15 amino acids. CDR1 is SNHLY, CDR2 FYNNEI, per germline. Trimming left V 6 bases short and J 1 base short, with 13 bases between. CDR3 region: CASRTTGKAKNIQYF. The DNA for the CDR3 is TGTGCCAGCAGGACGACAGGAAAGGCCAAAAACATTCAGTACTTC.

V and J are TRBV3-1 (or the pseudogene TRBV3-2) and TRBJ2-7; 9 bases are shared with TRBD1. J gave up 1 base and V 1 base, and 2 bases lay outside the gene matches. Germline V lookup: CDR1 LGHDT, CDR2 YNNKEL (reference sequence). The CDR3 contains 15 residues. This CDR3 is CASSQGDRASYEQYF. In DNA, the CDR3 is TGTGCCAGCAGCCAAGGGGACAGGGCGTCCTACGAGCAGTACTTC.

The chain combines TRBV6-5 with TRBJ1-1; a weak D match, TRBD1 (5 bases). Germline assignment: CDR1 MNHEY and CDR2 SVGAGI. Deletions cut 0 bases from V and 11 bases from J, with 16 bases between. This CDR3 is 14 amino acids long. The CDR3 sequence is CASSYSRRDVLAFF. The CDR3 DNA follows: TGTGCCAGCAGTTACTCAAGGAGGGACGTTTTGGCTTTCTTT.

The chain recombines TRBV7-8 with TRBJ2-7, with 10 bases lining up with TRBD1. The CDR3 contains 15 residues. After removal of 2 bases from V and 5 bases from J, the junction contained 6 bases not matched to a gene. Looked up from germline, CDR1 is SGHVS and CDR2 is FQNEAQ. CDR3: CASSLSGQGNHEQYF. The DNA of the CDR3 is TGTGCCAGCAGCTTATCGGGACAGGGGAACCACGAGCAGTACTTC.

This sequence joins TRBV30 and TRBJ2-7; 10 bases line up with TRBD1. Looked up from germline, CDR1 is GTSNPN and CDR2 is SVGIG (reference sequence). The CDR3 is made up of 13 amino acids. V was pared by 4 bases and J by 3 bases, with 3 bases of the junction left unmatched. The CDR3 DNA reads as TGTGCCTGGAACAGGGACAGGGGCTACGAGCAGTACTTC. Its translation: CAWNRDRGYEQYF.

This clone was seen only once. Here the CDR3 reads CATSISANTGELFF. In DNA form, the CDR3 reads TGTGCCACCAGCATCTCAGCGAACACCGGGGAGCTGTTTTTT. The chain has TRBV15 and TRBJ2-2, with D unclear. Trimming pared 4 bases from V and 0 bases from J, leaving 6 bases between. CDR1 and CDR2 (germline): LNHNV, YYDKDF (reference sequence). CDR3 length: 14 residues.

The chain uses TRBV5-1 and TRBJ2-6; 8 nucleotides line up with TRBD1. This CDR3 spans 15 amino acids. CDR1 is SGHRS and CDR2 is YFSETQ in the germline V gene. J lost 2 bases, V lost 4 bases, and 2 bases had no gene match. The CDR3 DNA sequence: TGCGCCAGCAGCCAACAGGGGGCTGGGGCCAACGTCCTGACTTTC. Translating it yields CASSQQGAGANVLTF.

J is TRBJ2-3 and V is TRBV5-8; TRBD1 agrees at 10 bases. V dropped 4 bases and J dropped 3; count of bases not matched to a gene: 8. The CDR3 consists of 16 residues. Germline V gene data show CDR1 as SGHTS and CDR2 as YDEGEE. In DNA form, the CDR3 reads TGTGCCAGCAGCATCCCGCCGGGACAGGGGACAGATACGCAGTATTTT. This codes for CASSIPPGQGTDTQYF.

The chain carries TRBV6-1 and TRBJ2-3, with 7 bases identical to TRBD2. This CDR3 region has 16 residues. V lost 4 bases, J lost 0 bases, and 7 bases stayed unmatched. The V gene's germline CDR1 is MNHNS and CDR2 SASEGT. CDR3 DNA: TGTGCCAGCAGTGGATGGCGGGGGTATAGCACAGATACGCAGTATTTT. Translation gives CASSGWRGYSTDTQYF.

The chain is built from TRBV7-2 and TRBJ2-2; 8 bases agree with TRBD2. Germline CDR1 SGHTA, CDR2 FQGNSA. V shed 1 base, J shed 5 bases, and the junction held 3 bases outside the gene matches. The CDR3 is 15 residues long. The CDR3 loop is CASSLGSGETGELFF. CDR3 DNA: TGTGCCAGCAGCTTAGGTAGCGGGGAAACCGGGGAGCTGTTTTTT.

V usage is TRBV5-1 and J usage is TRBJ2-5, with 12 bases that match TRBD2. This CDR3 has 16 residues. Germline V CDR1 and CDR2: SGHRS, YFSETQ. Trimming took 3 bases from V and 2 from J; bases not matched to a gene: 5. The chain's CDR3 is CASSSGLAGSQETQYF. The CDR3 region has the DNA TGCGCCAGCAGCTCCGGACTAGCGGGATCACAAGAGACCCAGTACTTC.

The J gene is TRBJ1-6, the V gene TRBV2; 7 bases fit TRBD1. The V gene end was trimmed by 3 bases and the J gene end by 15 bases; junction bases not matched to a gene: 8. The CDR3 loop spans 13 amino acids. Germline loops: CDR1 SNHLY, CDR2 FYNNEI. For the CDR3, the DNA is TGTGCCAGCAGTGACCTGACAGGGTCCGTCCTCCACTTT. Its translation is CASSDLTGSVLHF.

The chain is built from TRBV7-9 and TRBJ2-5; 7 positions match TRBD2. The CDR3 runs to 16 residues. CDR1 and CDR2 (germline): SEHNR, FQNEAQ (reference sequence). Trimming cost V 1 base and J 4 bases; bases outside gene matches: 9. CDR3 in amino acids: CASSLVASSGGETQYF. Written as DNA, the CDR3 is TGTGCCAGCAGCTTAGTCGCCTCTAGCGGCGGAGAGACCCAGTACTTC.

The V gene is TRBV6-5, the J gene TRBJ1-5, with D unresolved. Trimming took off 8 bases at V and 3 bases at J, with 11 bases between the two ends. The CDR3 has 13 residues. Germline V gives CDR1 MNHEY, CDR2 SVGAGI. The CDR3 DNA is TGTGCCAGCGGGCAGACCGTCAATCAGCCCCAGCATTTT. It encodes CASGQTVNQPQHF.

The gene calls are TRBV29-1 and TRBJ1-1; D call uncertain. This CDR3 is 11 amino acids long. With 5 bases removed from V and 2 bases from J, the gap between germline ends came to 6 bases. The germline gives CDR1 SQVTM, CDR2 ANQGSEA. CDR3 in DNA: TGCAGCGTTCGGGTAAACACTGAAGCTTTCTTT. Its protein is CSVRVNTEAFF.